This T cell receptor (beta chain) derives from a study of T cell changes during pregnancy in multiple sclerosis. This clone was counted once. TCRdb's table, derived via immunoSEQ multiplex PCR, lists solely in-frame clones and lacks some. Of some 64,000 clones listed, about 90% are singletons. The sample was peripheral blood, taken after pregnancy. The receptor was isolated from a female donor with multiple sclerosis, enrolled in a pregnancy study.

The CDR3 DNA sequence: TGTGCCAGTAGTTCTTGGACAGGGGTGAACACTGAAGCTTTCTTT. It specifies CASSSWTGVNTEAFF. This sequence joins TRBV19 and TRBJ1-1; 9 nucleotides align to TRBD1. The CDR3 length is 15 residues. The germline gives CDR1 LNHDA, CDR2 SQIVND (reference sequence). Unmatched junction bases numbered 4, after V lost 5 bases and J lost 0 bases.